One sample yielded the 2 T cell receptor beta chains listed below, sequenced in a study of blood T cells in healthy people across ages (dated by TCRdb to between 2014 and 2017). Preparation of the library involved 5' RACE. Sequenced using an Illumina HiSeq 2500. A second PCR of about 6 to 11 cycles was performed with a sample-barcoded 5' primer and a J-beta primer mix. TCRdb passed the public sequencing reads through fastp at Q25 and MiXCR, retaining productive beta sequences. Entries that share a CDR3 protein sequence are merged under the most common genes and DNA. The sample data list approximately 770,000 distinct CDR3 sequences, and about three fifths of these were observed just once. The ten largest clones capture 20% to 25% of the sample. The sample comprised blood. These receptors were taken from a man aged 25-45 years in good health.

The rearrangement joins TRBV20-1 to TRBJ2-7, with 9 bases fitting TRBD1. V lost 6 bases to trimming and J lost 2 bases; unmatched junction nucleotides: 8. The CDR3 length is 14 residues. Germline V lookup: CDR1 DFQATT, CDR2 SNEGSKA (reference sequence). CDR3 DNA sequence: TGCAGTGCCGTTACAGGGGGCTTCACCTACGAGCAGTACTTC. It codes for CSAVTGGFTYEQYF.

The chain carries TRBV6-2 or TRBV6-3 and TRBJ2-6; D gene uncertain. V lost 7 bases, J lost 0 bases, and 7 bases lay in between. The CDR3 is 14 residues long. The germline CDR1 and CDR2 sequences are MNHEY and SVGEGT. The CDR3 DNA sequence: TGTGCCAGCAAGATACTCTCTGGGGCCAACGTCCTGACTTTC. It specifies CASKILSGANVLTF.